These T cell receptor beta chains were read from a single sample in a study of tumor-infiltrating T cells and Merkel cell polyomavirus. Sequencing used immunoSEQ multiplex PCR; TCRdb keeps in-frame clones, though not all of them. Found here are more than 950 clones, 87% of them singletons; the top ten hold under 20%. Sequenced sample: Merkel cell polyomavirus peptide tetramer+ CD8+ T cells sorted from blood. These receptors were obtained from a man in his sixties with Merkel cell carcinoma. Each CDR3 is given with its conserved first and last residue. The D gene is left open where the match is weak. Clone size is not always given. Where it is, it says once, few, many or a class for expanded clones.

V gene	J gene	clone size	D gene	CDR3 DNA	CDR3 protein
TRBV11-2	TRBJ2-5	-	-	TGTGCCAGCAGCCGGACGGGAGCGGGCGGATCGCAAGAGACCCAGTACTTC	CASSRTGAGGSQETQYF
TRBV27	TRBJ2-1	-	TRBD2	TGTGCCAGCGCGAGTACTAGCGGGAGCCTACTAATCTACAATGAGCAGTTCTTC	CASASTSGSLLIYNEQFF
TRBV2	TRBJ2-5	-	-	TGTGCCAGCAGTGAAACAGGGTTCCAAGAGACCCAGTACTTC	CASSETGFQETQYF
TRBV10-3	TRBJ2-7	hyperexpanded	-	TGTGCCATTATGCCTCAGGGGGGAACCTACGAGCAGTACTTC	CAIMPQGGTYEQYF
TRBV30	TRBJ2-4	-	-	TGTGCCTGGAGTCTTCCCACGGGGGCCAAAAACATTCAGTACTTC	CAWSLPTGAKNIQYF
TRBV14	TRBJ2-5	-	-	TGTGCCAGCAGCCCGGGCATCACAGGGTCGAAGGAGACCCAGTACTTC	CASSPGITGSKETQYF
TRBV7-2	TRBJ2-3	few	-	TGTGCCAGCATCCCCCCTAGTTCCTACACGCAGTATTTT	CASIPPSSYTQYF
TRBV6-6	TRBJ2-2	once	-	TGTGCCAGCAAACACCCCCCGGGAGAAGCCGGGGAGCTGTTTTTT	CASKHPPGEAGELFF
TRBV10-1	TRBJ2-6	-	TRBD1	TGCGCCAGCAGTCTACAGGGGACTGGGGCCAACGTCCTGACTTTC	CASSLQGTGANVLTF
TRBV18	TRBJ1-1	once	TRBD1	TGTGCCAGCTCTTTACAGGGGACTGAAGCTTTCTTT	CASSLQGTEAFF
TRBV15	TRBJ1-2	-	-	TGTGCCACCAGCAGAAGATCAGGTTTGGTTGGCTACACCTTC	CATSRRSGLVGYTF
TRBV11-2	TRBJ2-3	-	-	TGTGCCAGCAGCTTAGATCTGTACACCCAACGGAGGGATACGCAGTATTTT	CASSLDLYTQRRDTQYF
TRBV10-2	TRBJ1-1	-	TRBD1	TGCGCCAGCAGGATAGTCGGGACAGCACTTGGCACTGAAGCTTTCTTT	CASRIVGTALGTEAFF
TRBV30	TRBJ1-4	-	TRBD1	TGTGCCTGGAGTTCGACAGGGGGAACTAATGAAAAACTGTTTTTT	CAWSSTGGTNEKLFF
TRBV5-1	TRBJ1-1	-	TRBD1	TGCGCCAGCAGCTTGAGGACGACAGGGGGGAACACTGAAGCTTTCTTT	CASSLRTTGGNTEAFF
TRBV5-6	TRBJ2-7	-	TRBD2	TGTGCCAGCAGCTCTTTGGTCCGCGGCGGGGGGGTATCCGAGCAGTACTTC	CASSSLVRGGGVSEQYF
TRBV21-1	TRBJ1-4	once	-	TGTGCCAGCAGCTGGAGGAAATCTAAGAAACTGTTTTTT	CASSWRKSKKLFF
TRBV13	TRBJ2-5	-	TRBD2	TGTGCCAGCAGCTTACGAGTAGCGGGAGGGTACCAAGAGACCCAGTACTTC	CASSLRVAGGYQETQYF
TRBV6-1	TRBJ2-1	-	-	TGTGCCAGCACTTTCGGACAAGATTACAATGAGCAGTTCTTC	CASTFGQDYNEQFF